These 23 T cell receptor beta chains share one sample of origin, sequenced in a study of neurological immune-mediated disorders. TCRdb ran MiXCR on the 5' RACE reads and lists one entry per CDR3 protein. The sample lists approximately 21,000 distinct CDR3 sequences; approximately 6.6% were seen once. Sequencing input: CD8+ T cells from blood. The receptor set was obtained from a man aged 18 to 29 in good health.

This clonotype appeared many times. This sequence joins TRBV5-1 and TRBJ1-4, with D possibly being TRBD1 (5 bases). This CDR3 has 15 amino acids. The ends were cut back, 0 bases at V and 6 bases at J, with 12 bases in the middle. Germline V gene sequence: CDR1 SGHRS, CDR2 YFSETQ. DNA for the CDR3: TGCGCCAGCAGCTTGGATTCAGGGATGGATGAAAAACTGTTTTTT. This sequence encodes CASSLDSGMDEKLFF.

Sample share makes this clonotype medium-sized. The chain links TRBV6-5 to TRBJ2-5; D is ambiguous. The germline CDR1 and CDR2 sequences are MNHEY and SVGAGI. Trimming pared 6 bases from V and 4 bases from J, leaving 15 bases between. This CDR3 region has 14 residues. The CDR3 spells CASSLDESIETQYF. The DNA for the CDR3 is TGTGCCAGCAGCCTGGATGAATCAATAGAGACCCAGTACTTC.

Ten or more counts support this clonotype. This CDR3 reads CASSSMEGSAQYF. For the CDR3, the DNA is TGCGCCAGCAGCTCCATGGAGGGATCCGCGCAGTATTTT. The chain joins TRBV5-1 to TRBJ2-3; the D gene is possibly TRBD2 (6 bases). From germline, CDR1 is SGHRS and CDR2 YFSETQ. V lost 3 bases, J lost 10 bases, and 15 bases lay in between. CDR3 length: 13 residues.

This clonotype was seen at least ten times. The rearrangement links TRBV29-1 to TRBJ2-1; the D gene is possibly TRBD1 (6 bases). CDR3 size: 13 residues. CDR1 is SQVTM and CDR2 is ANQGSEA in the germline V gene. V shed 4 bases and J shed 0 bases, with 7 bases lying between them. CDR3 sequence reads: CSVAGASYNEQFF. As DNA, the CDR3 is TGCAGCGTTGCAGGGGCCTCCTACAATGAGCAGTTCTTC.

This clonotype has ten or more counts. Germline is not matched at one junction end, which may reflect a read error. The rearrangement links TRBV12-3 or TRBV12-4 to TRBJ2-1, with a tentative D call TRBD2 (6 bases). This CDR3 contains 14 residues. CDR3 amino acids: CASSLASSYNEQFF. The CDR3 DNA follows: TGTGCCAGCAGTCTAGCGAGCTCCTACAATGAGCAGTTCTTC.

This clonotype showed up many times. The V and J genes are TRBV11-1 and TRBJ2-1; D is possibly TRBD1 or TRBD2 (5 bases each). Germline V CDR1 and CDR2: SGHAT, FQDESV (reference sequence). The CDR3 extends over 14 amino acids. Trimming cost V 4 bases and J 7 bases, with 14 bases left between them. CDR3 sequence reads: CASSSGPRRNEQFF. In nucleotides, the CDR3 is TGTGCCAGCAGCTCGGGACCCCGAAGGAATGAGCAGTTCTTC.

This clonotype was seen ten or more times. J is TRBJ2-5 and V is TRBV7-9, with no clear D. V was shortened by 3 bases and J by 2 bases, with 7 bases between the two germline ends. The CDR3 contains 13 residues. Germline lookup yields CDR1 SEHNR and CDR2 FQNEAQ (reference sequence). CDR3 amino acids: CASSLDGQETQYF. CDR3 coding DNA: TGTGCCAGCAGCTTGGACGGTCAAGAGACCCAGTACTTC.

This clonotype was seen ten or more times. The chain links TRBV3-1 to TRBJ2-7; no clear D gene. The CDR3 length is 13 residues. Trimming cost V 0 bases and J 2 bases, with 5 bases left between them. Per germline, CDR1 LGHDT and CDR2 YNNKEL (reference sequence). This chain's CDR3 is CASSQDQTYEQYF. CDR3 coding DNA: TGTGCCAGCAGCCAAGACCAAACCTACGAGCAGTACTTC.

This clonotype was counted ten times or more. Here the CDR3 reads CASSLGSLAGGTYEQYF. The CDR3 DNA reads as TGTGCCAGCAGCTTAGGCTCGCTAGCGGGGGGTACCTACGAGCAGTACTTC. The V call is TRBV7-9, the J call TRBJ2-7, with 11 bases matching TRBD2. After removal of 1 base from V and 2 bases from J, the junction contained 7 bases not matched to a gene. CDR1 and CDR2 from the germline V gene are SEHNR and FQNEAQ (reference sequence). The CDR3 contains 17 residues.

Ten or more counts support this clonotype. CDR3 nucleotides: TGCGCCAGCAGCCAAGAAGGGGAGCATGGCTACACCTTC. Translation gives CASSQEGEHGYTF. The rearrangement links TRBV4-3 to TRBJ1-2, with D possibly being TRBD1 (5 bases). Germline CDR1 and CDR2: LGHNA and YSLEER. The CDR3 contains 13 residues. V dropped 0 bases and J dropped 6 bases, with 8 bases sitting between them.

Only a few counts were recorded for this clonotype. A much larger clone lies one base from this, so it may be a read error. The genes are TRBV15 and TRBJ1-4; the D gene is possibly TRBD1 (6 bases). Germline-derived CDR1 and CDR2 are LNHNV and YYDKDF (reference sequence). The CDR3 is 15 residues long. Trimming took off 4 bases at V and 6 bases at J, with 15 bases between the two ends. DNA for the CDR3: TGTGCCACCAGCACCGAAGGGACAATATATGAAAAACTGTTTTTT. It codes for CATSTEGTIYEKLFF.

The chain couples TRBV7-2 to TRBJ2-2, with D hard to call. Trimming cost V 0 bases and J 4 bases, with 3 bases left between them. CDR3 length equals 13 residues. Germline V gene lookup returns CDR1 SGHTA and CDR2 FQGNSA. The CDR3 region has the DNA TGTGCCAGCAGCTTAGCGCGCACCGGGGAGCTGTTTTTT. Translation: CASSLARTGELFF.

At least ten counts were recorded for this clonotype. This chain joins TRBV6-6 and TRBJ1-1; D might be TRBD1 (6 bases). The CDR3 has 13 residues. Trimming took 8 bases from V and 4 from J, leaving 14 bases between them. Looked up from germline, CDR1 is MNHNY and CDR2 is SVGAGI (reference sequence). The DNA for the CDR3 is TGTGCCAGCTATTCGGGGGGCGTCACTGAAGCTTTCTTT. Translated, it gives CASYSGGVTEAFF.

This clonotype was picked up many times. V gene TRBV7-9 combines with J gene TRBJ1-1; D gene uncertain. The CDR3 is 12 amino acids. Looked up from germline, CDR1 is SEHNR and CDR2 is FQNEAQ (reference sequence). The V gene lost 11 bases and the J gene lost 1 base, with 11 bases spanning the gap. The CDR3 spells CAVPEGNTEAFF. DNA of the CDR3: TGTGCCGTACCGGAGGGGAACACTGAAGCTTTCTTT.

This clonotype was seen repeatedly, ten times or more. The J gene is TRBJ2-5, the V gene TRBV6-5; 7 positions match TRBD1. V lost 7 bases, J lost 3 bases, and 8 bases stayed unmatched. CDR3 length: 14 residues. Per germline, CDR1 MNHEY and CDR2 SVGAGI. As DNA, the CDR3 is TGTGCCAGCATTCCTAGACAGGGAAAAGAGACCCAGTACTTC. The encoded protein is CASIPRQGKETQYF.

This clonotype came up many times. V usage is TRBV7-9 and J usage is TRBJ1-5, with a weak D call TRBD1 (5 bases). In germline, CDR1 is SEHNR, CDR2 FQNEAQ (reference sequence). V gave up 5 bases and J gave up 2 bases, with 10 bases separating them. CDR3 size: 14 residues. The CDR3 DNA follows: TGTGCCAGCAGCCAGTGGGGCGGCAATCAGCCCCAGCATTTT. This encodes CASSQWGGNQPQHF.

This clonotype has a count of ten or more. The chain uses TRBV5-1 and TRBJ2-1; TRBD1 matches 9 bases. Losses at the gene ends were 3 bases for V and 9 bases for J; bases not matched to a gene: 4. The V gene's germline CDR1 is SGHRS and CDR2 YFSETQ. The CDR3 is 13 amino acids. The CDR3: CASSSGQGSEQFF. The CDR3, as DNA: TGCGCCAGCAGCTCCGGACAGGGGAGTGAGCAGTTCTTC.

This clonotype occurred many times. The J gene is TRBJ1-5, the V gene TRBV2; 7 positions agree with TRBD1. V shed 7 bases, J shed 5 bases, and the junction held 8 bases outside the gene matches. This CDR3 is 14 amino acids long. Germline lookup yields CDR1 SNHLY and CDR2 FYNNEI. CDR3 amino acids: CASTPGGGDQPQHF. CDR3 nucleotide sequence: TGTGCCAGCACCCCAGGGGGTGGAGATCAGCCCCAGCATTTT.

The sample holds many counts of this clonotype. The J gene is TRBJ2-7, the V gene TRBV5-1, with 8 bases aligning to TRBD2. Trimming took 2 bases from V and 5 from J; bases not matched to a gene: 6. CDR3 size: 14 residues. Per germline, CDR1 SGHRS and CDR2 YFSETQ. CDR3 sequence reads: CASSLAGDGNEQYF. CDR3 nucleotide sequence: TGCGCCAGCAGCTTAGCGGGGGATGGTAACGAGCAGTACTTC.

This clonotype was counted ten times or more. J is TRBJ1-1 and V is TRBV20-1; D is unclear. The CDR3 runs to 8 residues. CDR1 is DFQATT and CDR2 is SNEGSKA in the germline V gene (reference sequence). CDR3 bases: TGCCGAGGCACTGAAGCTTTCTTT. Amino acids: CRGTEAFF.

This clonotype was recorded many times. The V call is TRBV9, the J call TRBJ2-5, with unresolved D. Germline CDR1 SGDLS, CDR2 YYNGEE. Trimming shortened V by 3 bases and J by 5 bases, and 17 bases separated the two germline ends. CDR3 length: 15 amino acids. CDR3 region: CASSAPGGLGETQYF. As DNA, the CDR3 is TGTGCCAGCAGCGCCCCGGGTGGCCTGGGTGAGACCCAGTACTTC.

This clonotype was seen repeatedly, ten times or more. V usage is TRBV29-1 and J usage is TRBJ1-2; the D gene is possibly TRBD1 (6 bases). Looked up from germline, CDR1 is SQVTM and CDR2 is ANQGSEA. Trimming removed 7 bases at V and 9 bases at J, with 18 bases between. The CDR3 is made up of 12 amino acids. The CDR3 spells CSADPRGDRYTF. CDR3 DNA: TGCAGCGCTGACCCGAGGGGGGATCGCTACACCTTC.

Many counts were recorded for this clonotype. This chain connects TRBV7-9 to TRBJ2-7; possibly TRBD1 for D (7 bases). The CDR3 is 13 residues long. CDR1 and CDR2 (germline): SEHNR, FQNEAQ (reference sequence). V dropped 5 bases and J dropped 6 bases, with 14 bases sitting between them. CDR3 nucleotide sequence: TGTGCCAGCAGCATAGGAGGGGGCCCCGAGCAGTACTTC. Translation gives CASSIGGGPEQYF.